Each of the 16 T cell receptor beta chains below was sequenced from the same sample in a study of T-cell memory formation after mild COVID-19. TCRdb called the 5' RACE reads again in MiXCR, with one record for every CDR3 protein. The table lists some 320,000 distinct CDR3 sequences, about 13% of them singletons. Source material: PBMCs or a T cell subset sorted from them (not recorded which). Receptors originate from a man aged 18 to 30 who had mild COVID-19 (a few samples of this study predate the infection). Cell type and time point are not known.

This clonotype was counted between two and nine times. The chain couples TRBV12-5 to TRBJ1-1; 8 bases line up with TRBD1. The CDR3 totals 14 residues. Germline V gene data show CDR1 as LGHNT and CDR2 as FRNRAP. V shed 5 bases and J 5 bases; nucleotides not matched to a gene: 7. The DNA of the CDR3 is TGTGCTAGTGGTATACGGGACAGGCGAACTGAAGCTTTCTTT. This encodes CASGIRDRRTEAFF.

The rearrangement uses TRBV6-2 or TRBV6-3 and TRBJ2-3; 7 bases match TRBD2. Germline values: CDR1 MNHEY, CDR2 SVGEGT. V trimming: 5 bases; J trimming: 7 bases; junction bases outside the gene matches: 9. The length of the CDR3 is 14 residues. CDR3 region: CASSPGQRGNTQYF. CDR3 DNA sequence: TGTGCCAGCAGTCCGGGCCAGCGGGGAAATACGCAGTATTTT.

This clonotype was found a few times. The gene calls are TRBV4-1 and TRBJ1-2, with a tentative D call TRBD1 (6 bases). CDR1 and CDR2 (germline): MGHRA, YSYEKL. With 4 bases removed from V and 5 bases from J, the gap between germline ends came to 23 bases. This CDR3 contains 17 residues. CDR3 DNA: TGCGCCAGCAGCCTAGTGAACAGGGCGTCAGGTGGGTATGGCTACACCTTC. Translation gives CASSLVNRASGGYGYTF.

This clonotype was observed a few times. The rearrangement joins TRBV6-5 to TRBJ1-5; perhaps TRBD1 as D (6 bases). Germline V gene data show CDR1 as MNHEY and CDR2 as SVGAGI. The CDR3 has 15 amino acids. Trimming removed 2 bases at V and 1 base at J, with 9 bases between. The CDR3 DNA sequence: TGTGCCAGCAGTTACACCGGGACAAGCAATCAGCCCCAGCATTTT. Its translation is CASSYTGTSNQPQHF.

In this sample, this clonotype turned up many times. The chain carries TRBV12-3 or TRBV12-4 and TRBJ1-1; possibly TRBD1 for D (5 bases). The CDR3 has 13 residues. Trimming shortened V by 2 bases and J by 6 bases, and 10 bases separated the two germline ends. This CDR3 is CASSLYRKAEAFF. The CDR3, as DNA: TGTGCCAGCAGTTTATACAGGAAGGCTGAAGCTTTCTTT.

There are a few counts of this clonotype. The genes are TRBV6-5 and TRBJ2-6; TRBD1 agrees at 9 bases. The V gene end was trimmed by 2 bases and the J gene end by 0 bases; junction bases not matched to a gene: 2. CDR1 MNHEY and CDR2 SVGAGI come from the germline V gene. This CDR3 comprises 17 residues. The CDR3 DNA follows: TGTGCCAGCAGTTACGGGACAGGGAACTCTGGGGCCAACGTCCTGACTTTC. Residues: CASSYGTGNSGANVLTF.

This clonotype was picked up many times. This chain connects TRBV9 to TRBJ2-1; D might be TRBD1 or TRBD2, each matching 5 bases. Trimming left V 4 bases short and J 1 base short, with 21 bases between. CDR1 and CDR2 (germline): SGDLS, YYNGEE. The CDR3 is 18 residues long. As DNA, the CDR3 is TGTGCCAGCAGCTCCGCCGGGGCAAACCCCCTTTCCTACAATGAGCAGTTCTTC. Encoded protein: CASSSAGANPLSYNEQFF.

This clonotype was counted between two and nine times. The chain joins TRBV5-1 to TRBJ1-3; D might be TRBD1 (5 bases). Germline CDR1 and CDR2: SGHRS and YFSETQ. V was clipped by 4 bases and J by 7 bases, with 15 bases between them. The CDR3 contains 14 residues. CDR3 nucleotides: TGCGCCAGCAGCAGGGACTCCCGGGGGAACACCATATATTTT. It encodes CASSRDSRGNTIYF. Full variable domain (outside the CDR3, taken from reference TRBV5-1 and TRBJ1-3): KAGVTQTPRYLIKTRGQQVTLSCSPISGHRSVSWYQQTPGQGLQFLFEYFSETQRNKGNFPGRFSGRQFSNSRSEMNVSTLELGDSALYLCASSRDSRGNTIYFGEGSWLTVV.

Only a few counts were recorded for this clonotype. The CDR3 DNA sequence: TGTGCCAGCGCCCGGCGGGGGGGGGGCTACAATGAGCAGTTCTTC. Translated, it gives CASARRGGGYNEQFF. This chain uses TRBV7-2 with TRBJ2-1; 9 nucleotides agree with TRBD2. The CDR3 totals 15 residues. Germline V gene data show CDR1 as SGHTA and CDR2 as FQGNSA. Losses at the gene ends were 8 bases for V and 3 bases for J; bases not matched to a gene: 8.

V gene TRBV5-4 combines with J gene TRBJ1-1; D uncertain. V lost 1 base to trimming and J lost 1 base, with 11 bases between them. This CDR3 has 15 amino acids. Germline-derived CDR1 and CDR2 are SGHNT and YYREEE (reference sequence). The CDR3 is CASSLPAAQNTEAFF. The DNA for the CDR3 is TGTGCCAGCAGCTTGCCGGCAGCCCAGAACACTGAAGCTTTCTTT.

The chain links TRBV29-1 to TRBJ2-3; tentatively, D is TRBD1 (6 bases). CDR3 length: 13 amino acids. CDR1 and CDR2 (germline): SQVTM, ANQGSEA. Trimming cost V 7 bases and J 5 bases, with 16 bases left between them. The CDR3 DNA sequence: TGCAGCGCTGAGAGGGGGTTGGGAGATACGCAGTATTTT. Its protein product is CSAERGLGDTQYF.

The chain recombines TRBV9 with TRBJ2-3, with D tentatively TRBD1 (5 bases). From germline, CDR1 is SGDLS and CDR2 YYNGEE. V was pared by 3 bases and J by 9 bases, with 14 bases between. The CDR3 spans 13 residues. CDR3 sequence reads: CASSEGYRITQYF. The CDR3 coding sequence is TGTGCCAGCAGCGAGGGGTACCGGATAACGCAGTATTTT.

This chain links TRBV6-1 with TRBJ2-1, with 9 positions matching TRBD2. The length of the CDR3 is 16 residues. Germline loops: CDR1 MNHNS, CDR2 SASEGT. Trimming at V came to 3 bases and at J to 8 bases, leaving 11 bases not matched to a gene. The CDR3 loop is CASSDPGAGGQDEQFF. The CDR3 region has the DNA TGTGCCAGCAGTGACCCAGGTGCGGGGGGGCAAGATGAGCAGTTCTTC.

V usage is TRBV5-4 and J usage is TRBJ2-5; D is undetermined. This CDR3 region has 12 residues. The germline gives CDR1 SGHNT, CDR2 YYREEE (reference sequence). V was cut by 3 bases and J by 5 bases, with 8 bases left in between. The CDR3 sequence is CASSSDWETQYF. Here the CDR3 DNA reads TGTGCCAGCAGCTCCGATTGGGAGACCCAGTACTTC.

The chain joins TRBV6-1 to TRBJ1-3; 7 nucleotides agree with TRBD1. Germline V lookup: CDR1 MNHNS, CDR2 SASEGT. V gave up 10 bases and J gave up 2 bases; unmatched junction bases: 8. This CDR3 has 14 residues. CDR3 region: CATQAGTAGNTIYF. The CDR3 coding sequence is TGTGCCACCCAGGCCGGGACAGCTGGAAACACCATATATTTT.

The chain is built from TRBV28 and TRBJ2-7, with D tentatively TRBD1 (7 bases). The CDR3 contains 12 residues. The V and J ends lost 5 bases and 10 bases respectively, with 15 bases between them. Germline lookup yields CDR1 MDHEN and CDR2 SYDVKM. The CDR3 region is CASSPRRGPQYV. The DNA for the CDR3 is TGTGCCAGCAGTCCCCGGAGGGGGCCACAGTACGTC.